The 27 T cell receptor beta chains presented below share a single source sample, sequenced in a study of T cell responses to AZD1222 COVID-19 vaccine. TCRdb's table, derived via immunoSEQ multiplex PCR, lists solely in-frame clones and lacks some. Of about 170,000 clones listed, 90% to 95% are singletons. The starting material was peripheral blood, obtained on day 0 of AZD1222 vaccination. These receptors were obtained from an adult in good health.

Here the CDR3 reads CASSLDGGVNEKLFF. CDR3 nucleotide sequence: TGTGCCAGCAGCTTAGACGGGGGCGTTAATGAAAAACTGTTTTTT. V and J are TRBV7-9 and TRBJ1-4; TRBD1 is a possible D gene (6 bases). Between the trimmed V and J ends, which lost 1 base and 4 bases, there was a span of 10 bases. The CDR3 has 15 amino acids. Germline V lookup: CDR1 SEHNR, CDR2 FQNEAQ (reference sequence).

J is TRBJ1-1 and V is TRBV2; D perhaps matches TRBD1 (5 bases). The CDR3 runs to 12 residues. Germline lookup yields CDR1 SNHLY and CDR2 FYNNEI. V was shortened by 5 bases and J by 7 bases, with 11 bases between the two germline ends. CDR3 residues: CASSPHRSEAFF. CDR3 in DNA: TGTGCCAGCAGTCCCCACAGGAGTGAAGCTTTCTTT.

This chain connects TRBV4-1 to TRBJ2-2; no definite D call. The length of the CDR3 is 15 residues. Germline CDR1 and CDR2: MGHRA and YSYEKL. With 2 bases removed from V and 4 bases from J, the gap between germline ends came to 11 bases. The CDR3 DNA follows: TGCGCCAGCAGCCAAATAATAACAATCACCGGGGAGCTGTTTTTT. Its protein product is CASSQIITITGELFF.

This clone was observed a single time. The V call is TRBV5-1, the J call TRBJ2-1; D is unclear. Germline CDR1 reads SGHRS; CDR2 reads YFSETQ. The CDR3 has 15 residues. Trimming pared 5 bases from V and 3 bases from J, leaving 15 bases between. CDR3 bases: TGCGCCAGCAGAGCCCGTAATGGGAACTACAATGAGCAGTTCTTC. This gives the protein CASRARNGNYNEQFF.

This chain joins TRBV6-5 and TRBJ2-1, with 10 positions matching TRBD2. The CDR3 length is 14 residues. The germline V gene has CDR1 MNHEY and CDR2 SVGAGI. J lost 15 bases, V lost 0 bases, and 8 bases had no gene match. This chain's CDR3 is CASSYSSSGGTWFF. The CDR3 DNA reads TGTGCCAGCAGTTACTCCTCTAGCGGGGGTACTTGGTTCTTC.

The V gene is TRBV6-5, the J gene TRBJ2-7; D not certain. The ends were cut back, 6 bases at V and 4 bases at J, with 13 bases in the middle. This CDR3 region has 13 residues. Germline CDR1 and CDR2: MNHEY and SVGAGI. The CDR3 loop is CASRKGPSYEQYF. For the CDR3, the DNA is TGTGCCAGCAGGAAAGGACCGTCATACGAGCAGTACTTC.

The chain joins TRBV12-3 or TRBV12-4 to TRBJ2-1; no clear D. Trimming took off 4 bases at V and 6 bases at J, with 7 bases between the two ends. This CDR3 spans 12 amino acids. CDR3 protein: CASSSSVNEQFF. For the CDR3, the DNA is TGTGCCAGCAGTTCTAGTGTCAATGAGCAGTTCTTC.

The rearrangement links TRBV18 to TRBJ2-5; D unclear. The CDR3 has 12 amino acids. V was shortened by 3 bases and J by 4 bases, with 6 bases between the two germline ends. Germline lookup yields CDR1 KGHSH and CDR2 LQKENI. CDR3 sequence (DNA): TGTGCCAGCTCACCCTACGGAGAGACCCAGTACTTC. Translating gives CASSPYGETQYF.

The chain couples TRBV11-3 to TRBJ2-7, with 7 bases fitting TRBD2. CDR1 SGHNT and CDR2 YENEEA come from the germline V gene. V was clipped by 3 bases and J by 7 bases; unmatched bases: 6. The CDR3 loop spans 13 amino acids. CDR3 sequence (DNA): TGTGCCAGCAGCTTCGGCGGGGGTAAAGAGCAGTACTTC. This gives the protein CASSFGGGKEQYF.

This sequence joins TRBV11-2 and TRBJ2-7, with D possibly being TRBD1 (5 bases). Germline V CDR1 and CDR2: SGHAT, FQNNGV. The V end was cut by 6 bases, the J end by 4 bases, with 16 bases between. This CDR3 region has 14 residues. The CDR3 region is CASRSYGAAYEQYF. The CDR3 DNA reads as TGTGCCAGCAGGTCCTATGGGGCGGCGTACGAGCAGTACTTC.

V usage is TRBV18 and J usage is TRBJ2-1, with 10 positions matching TRBD2. The CDR3 sequence is 18 residues long. Germline V gives CDR1 KGHSH, CDR2 LQKENI. V trimming: 4 bases; J trimming: 8 bases; junction bases outside the gene matches: 17. CDR3 region: CASSRASASGSVVDEQFF. The CDR3 nucleotides are TGTGCCAGCTCACGAGCCTCGGCTAGCGGGAGTGTTGTCGATGAGCAGTTCTTC.

This chain links TRBV5-6 with TRBJ1-2; D is unclear. Trimming cost V 0 bases and J 5 bases, with 5 bases left between them. Germline CDR1 reads SGHDT; CDR2 reads YYEEEE. The CDR3 extends over 12 amino acids. This CDR3 is CASSLGPYGYTF. In DNA, the CDR3 is TGTGCCAGCAGCTTGGGCCCGTATGGCTACACCTTC.

This rearrangement joins TRBV21-1 to TRBJ1-3. TRBV21-1 is a documented pseudogene. CDR3 length: 21 amino acids. The CDR3 here is CASSKEPPGENNGTSGNTIYF. The CDR3 region has the DNA TGTGCCAGCAGCAAAGAGCCCCCGGGGGAAAATAACGGGACAAGTGGAAACACCATATATTTT.

J is TRBJ2-1 and V is TRBV24-1; 8 bases are a match to TRBD1. CDR3 size: 14 residues. Germline values: CDR1 KGHDR, CDR2 SFDVKD. V lost 4 bases to trimming and J lost 6 bases; unmatched junction nucleotides: 4. This CDR3 reads CATSDRTGSNEQFF. The CDR3 DNA sequence: TGTGCCACCAGTGACCGGACAGGGAGCAATGAGCAGTTCTTC.

The V call is TRBV10-2, the J call TRBJ1-2, with 7 bases that match TRBD1. After removal of 7 bases from V and 8 bases from J, the junction contained 10 bases not matched to a gene. Germline values: CDR1 WSHSY, CDR2 SAAADI. The CDR3 totals 13 residues. The CDR3, as DNA: TGCGCCAGCATCCAAAAGGGGGCCGAGGGCTACACCTTC. Its translation: CASIQKGAEGYTF.

The V and J genes are TRBV19 and TRBJ1-1; D may be TRBD1 (5 bases). With 0 bases removed from V and 3 bases from J, the gap between germline ends came to 5 bases. Germline V CDR1 and CDR2: LNHDA, SQIVND (reference sequence). The CDR3 extends over 13 amino acids. The CDR3 sequence is CASSIDRDTEAFF. For the CDR3, the DNA is TGTGCCAGTAGTATAGACAGGGACACTGAAGCTTTCTTT.

The chain links TRBV5-4 to TRBJ1-4, with TRBD1 as a possible D gene (5 bases). V gave up 3 bases and J gave up 7 bases, with 16 bases separating them. From germline, CDR1 is SGHNT and CDR2 YYREEE (reference sequence). The CDR3 is 15 amino acids. This CDR3 is CASSSSRDAPEKLFF. CDR3 nucleotide sequence: TGTGCCAGCAGCTCGAGCCGGGACGCCCCTGAAAAACTGTTTTTT. Looking up the rest from reference TRBV5-4 and TRBJ1-4 gives the full variable domain: ETGVTQSPTHLIKTRGQQVTLRCSSQSGHNTVSWYQQALGQGPQFIFQYYREEENGRGNFPPRFSGLQFPNYSSELNVNALELDDSALYLCASSSSRDAPEKLFFGSGTQLSVL.

This clone was detected only once. The genes are TRBV24-1 and TRBJ1-2; D may be TRBD1 (6 bases). Trimming left V 9 bases short and J 8 bases short, with 21 bases between. The CDR3 totals 14 residues. CDR1 and CDR2 (germline): KGHDR, SFDVKD. The CDR3 region is CATRPQGRTSGYTF. The CDR3, as DNA: TGTGCCACCCGACCCCAGGGGAGAACCAGCGGCTACACCTTC.

V gene TRBV10-2 combines with J gene TRBJ1-5; D possibly corresponds to TRBD1 (5 bases). CDR3 length equals 14 residues. V lost 0 bases, J lost 4 bases, and 7 bases lay in between. Germline lookup yields CDR1 WSHSY and CDR2 SAAADI. CDR3 sequence (DNA): TGCGCCAGCAGTGAGTCCAGGGCAAATCAGCCCCAGCATTTT. This gives the protein CASSESRANQPQHF.

This clone was detected many times. The rearrangement joins TRBV27 to TRBJ1-2, with D uncertain. There are 13 residues in the CDR3. V was clipped by 4 bases and J by 0 bases, with 6 bases between them. Germline assignment: CDR1 MNHEY and CDR2 SMNVEV (reference sequence). The CDR3 is CASSYYANYGYTF. CDR3 in DNA: TGTGCCAGCAGTTATTACGCTAACTATGGCTACACCTTC.

CDR3 sequence: CASGLVSRPGLRYEQYF. The CDR3 DNA follows: TGTGCTAGTGGTTTGGTATCCCGACCGGGACTAAGATACGAGCAGTACTTC. V and J are TRBV12-5 and TRBJ2-7, with 7 nucleotides matching TRBD2. The CDR3 loop spans 17 amino acids. With 0 bases clipped from V and 4 bases from J, the junction kept 12 bases outside the gene matches. CDR1 LGHNT and CDR2 FRNRAP come from the germline V gene.

The chain uses TRBV5-1 and TRBJ1-4; no clear D gene. CDR1 is SGHRS, CDR2 YFSETQ, per germline. The CDR3 is 14 amino acids. V lost 1 base and J lost 5, with 9 bases in between. The CDR3 DNA reads TGCGCCAGCAGCTTGATGGGCGGAAATGAAAAACTGTTTTTT. Amino acid sequence: CASSLMGGNEKLFF.

The chain is built from TRBV6-5 and TRBJ2-7; 11 bases map to TRBD1. V dropped 6 bases and J dropped 6; count of bases not matched to a gene: 10. CDR1 and CDR2 from the germline V gene are MNHEY and SVGAGI. There are 15 residues in the CDR3. Here the CDR3 reads CASSTGTGGYSEQYF. CDR3 bases: TGTGCCAGCAGCACCGGGACAGGGGGTTACTCCGAGCAGTACTTC.

The chain is built from TRBV18 and TRBJ2-7; 10 bases are a match to TRBD1. CDR1 is KGHSH, CDR2 LQKENI, per germline. The CDR3 length is 16 residues. Trimming cost V 4 bases and J 2 bases; bases outside gene matches: 8. CDR3 sequence (DNA): TGTGCCAGCTCACGCGTTGGACAGGGGGGAACCTACGAGCAGTACTTC. This encodes CASSRVGQGGTYEQYF.

The chain combines TRBV3-1 (or the pseudogene TRBV3-2) with TRBJ2-4; D is possibly TRBD2 (6 bases). V was cut by 0 bases and J by 0 bases, with 21 bases left in between. CDR1 is LGHDT and CDR2 is YNNKEL in the germline V gene (reference sequence). The CDR3 sequence is 20 residues long. The CDR3 sequence: CASSQEIGRHRPLAKNIQYF. The DNA for the CDR3 is TGTGCCAGCAGCCAAGAGATCGGGAGACACAGGCCTCTAGCCAAAAACATTCAGTACTTC.

With regard to this clone: The same CDR3 is also encoded by other DNA sequences in this sample. V and J are TRBV7-9 and TRBJ1-2; D is perhaps TRBD1 (6 bases). V was shortened by 1 base and J by 3 bases, with 6 bases between the two germline ends. CDR3 size: 13 residues. CDR1 and CDR2 from the germline V gene are SEHNR and FQNEAQ (reference sequence). The CDR3 loop reads CASSLGTDYGYTF. The DNA for the CDR3 is TGTGCCAGCAGCTTAGGGACAGACTATGGCTACACCTTC.

This chain links TRBV6-5 with TRBJ1-1; 7 bases align to TRBD1. This CDR3 is 12 amino acids long. Germline V gene sequence: CDR1 MNHEY, CDR2 SVGAGI. J gave up 7 bases and V 5 bases, and 4 bases lay outside the gene matches. CDR3 sequence (DNA): TGTGCCAGCAGTAAGGGACAGCGTGAAGCTTTCTTT. Its protein is CASSKGQREAFF.